This passage covers 9 T cell receptor beta chains from one sample sequenced in a study of T-cell memory formation after mild COVID-19. Via MiXCR, TCRdb re-called the 5' RACE reads, giving one row per CDR3 protein. The sample includes 140,000 to 150,000 distinct CDR3 sequences, approximately 25% of them seen just once. Material: PBMCs or a T cell subset sorted from them (not recorded which). All receptors come from an adult woman who had mild COVID-19 (a few samples of this study predate the infection). Cell type and time point are not known.

This chain links TRBV28 with TRBJ2-7, with D possibly TRBD1 on 6 matching bases. The germline V gene has CDR1 MDHEN and CDR2 SYDVKM. This CDR3 comprises 14 residues. V shed 3 bases and J shed 2 bases, with 11 bases lying between them. This CDR3 is CASSLTGRTYEQYF. Here the CDR3 DNA reads TGTGCCAGCAGTTTGACAGGACGAACCTACGAGCAGTACTTC.

This clonotype was counted between two and nine times. V usage is TRBV5-1 and J usage is TRBJ2-1; TRBD1 aligns across 7 bases. Germline CDR1 is SGHRS and CDR2 is YFSETQ. Trimming cost V 0 bases and J 7 bases; bases outside gene matches: 4. The CDR3 is 14 amino acids. DNA for the CDR3: TGCGCCAGCAGCTTGGTAGGGGGCCTGAATGAGCAGTTCTTC. It codes for CASSLVGGLNEQFF. The full variable domain, with the rest looked up from reference TRBV5-1 and TRBJ2-1, is KAGVTQTPRYLIKTRGQQVTLSCSPISGHRSVSWYQQTPGQGLQFLFEYFSETQRNKGNFPGRFSGRQFSNSRSEMNVSTLELGDSALYLCASSLVGGLNEQFFGPGTRLTVL.

The rearrangement links TRBV29-1 to TRBJ2-1; D possibly uses TRBD1 or TRBD2 (5 bases each). Trimming stripped 4 bases from V and 3 bases from J, with 13 bases between. This CDR3 is 14 amino acids long. Germline V gene data show CDR1 as SQVTM and CDR2 as ANQGSEA. CDR3 loop: CSVGRDLSYNEQFF. In DNA, the CDR3 is TGCAGCGTTGGCAGGGACCTTAGCTACAATGAGCAGTTCTTC.

This chain links TRBV19 with TRBJ2-7; TRBD2 might be the D (5 bases). CDR1 and CDR2 (germline): LNHDA, SQIVND (reference sequence). The CDR3 loop spans 14 amino acids. Trimming removed 6 bases at V and 3 bases at J, with 15 bases between. CDR3 loop: CASRGSASSYEQYF. As DNA, the CDR3 is TGTGCCAGTAGGGGGTCGGCTAGCAGCTACGAGCAGTACTTC.

The genes are TRBV4-2 and TRBJ2-1; 13 positions match TRBD2. V dropped 6 bases and J dropped 8; count of bases not matched to a gene: 4. CDR3 size: 14 residues. CDR1 and CDR2 (germline): LGHNA, YNFKEQ. The CDR3 DNA sequence: TGTGCCAGCAGTCCCGGGACTAGCGGGGATGAGCAGTTCTTC. Translating gives CASSPGTSGDEQFF.

The chain has TRBV7-9 and TRBJ2-7; D not resolved. CDR1 and CDR2 from the germline V gene are SEHNR and FQNEAQ (reference sequence). V was trimmed by 3 bases and J by 7 bases, leaving 25 bases between them. CDR3 length equals 17 residues. Here the CDR3 reads CASSLGRDWALSREQYF. The DNA for the CDR3 is TGTGCCAGCAGCTTGGGTCGTGACTGGGCCCTCTCACGGGAGCAGTACTTC. The whole variable domain, remainder taken from reference TRBV7-9 and TRBJ2-7, is DTGVSQNPRHKITKRGQNVTFRCDPISEHNRLYWYRQTLGQGPEFLTYFQNEAQLEKSRLLSDRFSAERPKGSFSTLEIQRTEQGDSAMYLCASSLGRDWALSREQYFGPGTRLTVT.

This clonotype has only a few counts. This chain joins TRBV7-8 and TRBJ2-1; 7 bases match TRBD2. V lost 8 bases to trimming and J lost 6 bases; unmatched junction nucleotides: 13. Germline CDR1 and CDR2: SGHVS and FQNEAQ. The CDR3 extends over 15 amino acids. The CDR3 is CASGPSGPISNEQFF. CDR3 DNA sequence: TGTGCCAGCGGCCCTAGCGGCCCTATCTCCAATGAGCAGTTCTTC. Full variable domain (rest looked up from reference TRBV7-8 and TRBJ2-1): GAGVSQSPRYKVAKRGQDVALRCDPISGHVSLFWYQQALGQGPEFLTYFQNEAQLDKSGLPSDRFFAERPEGSVSTLKIQRTQQEDSAVYLCASGPSGPISNEQFFGPGTRLTVL.

The V call is TRBV28, the J call TRBJ2-7, with D possibly being TRBD1 (6 bases). The CDR3 is 13 amino acids. Germline V gene data show CDR1 as MDHEN and CDR2 as SYDVKM. The V end lost 3 bases, the J end lost 9 bases, and 15 bases lay between the germline ends. The CDR3 nucleotides read TGTGCCAGCAGTTTGGGACAACTAAAGGGGCAGTACTTC. This codes for CASSLGQLKGQYF. Full variable domain (outside the CDR3, taken from reference TRBV28 and TRBJ2-7): DVKVTQSSRYLVKRTGEKVFLECVQDMDHENMFWYRQDPGLGLRLIYFSYDVKMKEKGDIPEGYSVSREKKERFSLILESASTNQTSMYLCASSLGQLKGQYFGPGTRLTVT.

V and J are TRBV7-2 and TRBJ1-1, with a weak D call TRBD1 (6 bases). CDR1 SGHTA and CDR2 FQGNSA come from the germline V gene. V dropped 6 bases and J dropped 1 base, with 12 bases sitting between them. The CDR3 spans 14 residues. CDR3 sequence reads: CASRSGGANTEAFF. CDR3 nucleotide sequence: TGTGCCAGCAGAAGCGGGGGGGCGAACACTGAAGCTTTCTTT.